The 18 T cell receptor beta chains below all came from one sample that was sequenced in a study of blood T cell repertoires in COVID-19. The table came from immunoSEQ multiplex PCR; TCRdb's copy has only in-frame clones and leaves some out. The repertoire holds more than 200,000 clones, with about 87% as singletons. The material sequenced was peripheral blood. Source of these receptors: a man aged 65 to 79 with acute or convalescent COVID-19.

The genes are TRBV7-8 and TRBJ1-3; a weak D match, TRBD1 (6 bases). Looked up from germline, CDR1 is SGHVS and CDR2 is FQNEAQ. This CDR3 spans 15 amino acids. Deletions cut 6 bases from V and 2 bases from J, with 14 bases between. CDR3 nucleotides: TGTGCCAGCAGGCTACAGGGACGCGCTGGAAACACCATATATTTT. The encoded protein is CASRLQGRAGNTIYF.

V gene TRBV4-3 combines with J gene TRBJ1-2; 7 bases are shared with TRBD1. Unmatched junction bases numbered 6, after V lost 0 bases and J lost 5 bases. The CDR3 is 15 amino acids. The germline CDR1 and CDR2 sequences are LGHNA and YSLEER. CDR3 in amino acids: CASSQDTDRWYGYTF. In DNA form, the CDR3 reads TGCGCCAGCAGCCAAGATACGGACAGGTGGTATGGCTACACCTTC.

V gene TRBV5-4 combines with J gene TRBJ2-1, with 11 bases lining up with TRBD2. J lost 6 bases, V lost 2 bases, and 1 base had no gene match. This CDR3 spans 14 amino acids. Germline CDR1 is SGHNT and CDR2 is YYREEE (reference sequence). CDR3 sequence reads: CASSFSGRANEQFF. The DNA for the CDR3 is TGTGCCAGCAGCTTTAGCGGGAGGGCCAATGAGCAGTTCTTC.

This sequence joins TRBV29-1 and TRBJ2-2; D may be TRBD2 (5 bases). Germline CDR1 is SQVTM and CDR2 is ANQGSEA. Trimming left V 2 bases short and J 3 bases short, with 10 bases between. The CDR3 loop spans 14 amino acids. CDR3 in DNA: TGCAGCGTTGAATCTAGCTTGGACACCGGGGAGCTGTTTTTT. Its protein product is CSVESSLDTGELFF.

The CDR3 region is CASSIDLPAGAYNEQFF. DNA of the CDR3: TGCGCCAGCAGCATCGACCTGCCAGCGGGAGCCTACAATGAGCAGTTCTTC. The chain uses TRBV5-1 and TRBJ2-1; 8 bases are a match to TRBD2. The ends lost 4 bases at V and 2 bases at J; junction bases unmatched: 11. Per the germline V gene, CDR1 is SGHRS and CDR2 is YFSETQ. The CDR3 covers 17 residues.

The chain recombines TRBV15 with TRBJ1-5, with a possible D match to TRBD1 (6 bases). The CDR3 is 15 residues long. V lost 0 bases, J lost 4 bases, and 10 bases lay in between. CDR1 LNHNV and CDR2 YYDKDF come from the germline V gene (reference sequence). CDR3 nucleotide sequence: TGTGCCACCAGCAGAGATGGACAGCTGAATCAGCCCCAGCATTTT. Encoded protein: CATSRDGQLNQPQHF.

V usage is TRBV14 and J usage is TRBJ2-7; D is possibly TRBD1 (5 bases). The CDR3 has 13 residues. V was trimmed by 4 bases and J by 4 bases, leaving 11 bases between them. The V gene's germline CDR1 is SGHDN and CDR2 FVKESK. CDR3 sequence reads: CASSLAQGYEQYF. For the CDR3, the DNA is TGTGCCAGCAGCCTTGCCCAGGGTTACGAGCAGTACTTC.

The chain joins TRBV9 to TRBJ1-1; TRBD1 matches 10 bases. With 0 bases clipped from V and 7 bases from J, the junction kept 3 bases outside the gene matches. Germline loops: CDR1 SGDLS, CDR2 YYNGEE. CDR3 length: 14 residues. Here the CDR3 DNA reads TGTGCCAGCAGCGTAGCGGACAGGGGGTATGAAGCTTTCTTT. The encoded protein is CASSVADRGYEAFF.

The V and J genes are TRBV19 and TRBJ2-4; 8 nucleotides match TRBD1. The V segment lost 4 bases and the J segment 5 bases; nucleotides outside the gene matches: 4. The V gene's germline CDR1 is LNHDA and CDR2 SQIVND (reference sequence). The CDR3 length is 14 residues. The CDR3 bases are TGTGCCAGTAGTAAACAGGGGGACCAAAACATTCAGTACTTC. Its translation: CASSKQGDQNIQYF.

The chain uses TRBV6-2 or TRBV6-3 and TRBJ1-5, with D possibly matching TRBD1 (6 bases). Germline loops: CDR1 MNHEY, CDR2 SVGEGT. CDR3 length: 15 residues. The V end was cut by 6 bases, the J end by 0 bases, with 12 bases between. CDR3 nucleotides: TGTGCCAGCAGCTTCCCAGGGGATAGCAATCAGCCCCAGCATTTT. Translated: CASSFPGDSNQPQHF.

This chain uses TRBV9 with TRBJ2-7; weak D call: TRBD2 (7 bases). The CDR3 contains 14 residues. Trimming pared 7 bases from V and 6 bases from J, leaving 20 bases between. Germline CDR1 and CDR2: SGDLS and YYNGEE. The CDR3, as DNA: TGTGCCAGCGGGGAGGGGGGACCGGGCCTCGAGCAGTACTTC. Residues: CASGEGGPGLEQYF.

V usage is TRBV7-8 and J usage is TRBJ2-7; D remains ambiguous. The V end was cut by 2 bases, the J end by 5 bases, with 10 bases between. The CDR3 covers 13 residues. Looked up from germline, CDR1 is SGHVS and CDR2 is FQNEAQ. CDR3 amino acids: CASSLWSPNEQYF. In nucleotides, the CDR3 is TGTGCCAGCAGCTTATGGAGCCCCAACGAGCAGTACTTC.

The chain couples TRBV7-9 to TRBJ1-6; D might be TRBD1 (5 bases). V was trimmed by 5 bases and J by 9 bases, leaving 14 bases between them. The CDR3 has 14 residues. Germline CDR1 is SEHNR and CDR2 is FQNEAQ (reference sequence). The CDR3 region has the DNA TGTGCCAGCAGCCAGGGCAGTAGGGGTTCACCCCTCCACTTT. Its translation: CASSQGSRGSPLHF.

This clone came up once. The gene calls are TRBV5-8 and TRBJ1-1, with no clear D. Germline CDR1 is SGHTS and CDR2 is YDEGEE. The length of the CDR3 is 11 residues. Between the trimmed V and J ends, which lost 4 bases and 7 bases, there was a span of 8 bases. CDR3 DNA: TGTGCCAGCAGCCTCAGGTATGAAGCTTTCTTT. This translates into CASSLRYEAFF.

The V call is TRBV6-2 or TRBV6-3, the J call TRBJ1-2; 11 bases are a match to TRBD1. Germline V gene lookup returns CDR1 MNHEY and CDR2 SVGEGT. Germline trimming cut 5 bases from V and 6 bases from J; bases unmatched to any gene: 2. This CDR3 has 13 amino acids. The CDR3 loop is CASSGQGADGYTF. DNA for the CDR3: TGTGCCAGCAGTGGACAGGGGGCCGATGGCTACACCTTC.

V gene TRBV19 combines with J gene TRBJ2-7; 9 nucleotides agree with TRBD1. The trim removed 5 bases at V and 2 bases at J, leaving 10 bases unmatched. The CDR3 spans 16 residues. Germline values: CDR1 LNHDA, CDR2 SQIVND (reference sequence). The CDR3 reads CASSPPGQGRPYEQYF. The CDR3 DNA sequence: TGTGCCAGTAGTCCGCCGGGACAGGGAAGACCCTACGAGCAGTACTTC.

CDR3 region: CASSIGGARNQPQHF. CDR3 nucleotides: TGTGCCAGTAGTATAGGTGGGGCCAGGAATCAGCCCCAGCATTTT. The V call is TRBV19, the J call TRBJ1-5; possible D gene TRBD1, 5 bases. V was cut by 1 base and J by 4 bases, with 11 bases left in between. This CDR3 spans 15 amino acids. Germline CDR1 is LNHDA and CDR2 is SQIVND (reference sequence).

This rearrangement joins TRBV19 to TRBJ1-2; 7 positions agree with TRBD1. This CDR3 region has 15 residues. The V gene end was trimmed by 7 bases and the J gene end by 3 bases; junction bases not matched to a gene: 11. Germline V gene data show CDR1 as LNHDA and CDR2 as SQIVND (reference sequence). The chain's CDR3 is CASNHRGTGYYGYTF. DNA of the CDR3: TGTGCCAGTAACCACAGGGGAACTGGCTACTATGGCTACACCTTC. The full variable domain, its missing parts supplied by reference TRBV19 and TRBJ1-2, is DGGITQSPKYLFRKEGQNVTLSCEQNLNHDAMYWYRQDPGQGLRLIYYSQIVNDFQKGDIAEGYSVSREKKESFPLTVTSAQKNPTAFYLCASNHRGTGYYGYTFGSGTRLTVV.